This is a list of T cell receptor beta chains from one sample in a study of CD8+ T cells in alopecia areata. Data came from immunoSEQ multiplex PCR; TCRdb stores just in-frame clones and leaves some out. The sample has about 110,000 clones, around 59% seen once. What was sequenced was CD8+ T cells sorted from blood. These receptors were obtained from a human donor in good health. Each CDR3 is given with its conserved first and last residue. A D gene is named only where the DNA matches it firmly. Clone sizes are given selectively: once, few, many, or a class where the clone is expanded.

v_gene	d_gene	j_gene	abundance	CDR3aa	CDR3nt
TRBV15	-	TRBJ2-1	-	CATSPGGSGNEQFF	TGTGCCACCAGTCCTGGGGGGAGCGGCAATGAGCAGTTCTTC
TRBV29-1	-	TRBJ2-5	-	CSVDAAPLAKGETQYF	TGCAGCGTTGACGCCGCCCCCCTAGCGAAGGGAGAGACCCAGTACTTC
TRBV7-6	TRBD1	TRBJ2-7	-	CASSQWPGQGFFEQYF	TGTGCCAGCAGCCAGTGGCCAGGACAGGGGTTCTTCGAGCAGTACTTC
TRBV7-8	-	TRBJ1-4	-	CASSEGGEKLFF	TGTGCCAGCAGTGAAGGGGGTGAAAAACTGTTTTTT
TRBV30	TRBD1	TRBJ1-2	-	CACPGGENGYTF	TGTGCCTGCCCAGGGGGCGAAAATGGCTACACCTTC
TRBV5-6	TRBD1	TRBJ2-7	-	CASSSPGDRLYEQYF	TGTGCCAGCAGCTCCCCGGGGGACAGGCTATACGAGCAGTACTTC
TRBV29-1	-	TRBJ2-7	-	CSGKTSSYEQYF	TGCAGCGGGAAAACTTCCTCCTACGAGCAGTACTTC
TRBV4-3	-	TRBJ1-1	-	CASSQGQAAWNTEAFF	TGCGCCAGCAGCCAAGGTCAGGCAGCCTGGAACACTGAAGCTTTCTTT
TRBV9	-	TRBJ2-2	once	CASSLDTNTGELFF	TGTGCCAGCAGCCTAGACACGAACACCGGGGAGCTGTTTTTT
TRBV27	-	TRBJ1-6	few	CASSFGGFNSPLHF	TGTGCCAGCAGTTTTGGGGGTTTTAATTCACCCCTCCACTTT
TRBV5-6	-	TRBJ1-5	-	CASSVGPPGNQPQHF	TGTGCCAGCAGCGTTGGCCCCCCGGGCAATCAGCCCCAGCATTTT
TRBV6-1	TRBD1	TRBJ1-6	few	CASSDQGDISPLHF	TGTGCCAGCAGTGATCAGGGGGATATTTCACCCCTCCACTTT
TRBV30	-	TRBJ1-1	-	CAWSSGQMNTEAFF	TGTGCCTGGAGTTCTGGACAAATGAACACTGAAGCTTTCTTT
TRBV6-4	-	TRBJ1-1	-	CASSHSREITEAFF	TGTGCCAGCAGTCATTCCAGGGAGATAACTGAAGCTTTCTTT
TRBV4-1	-	TRBJ2-2	-	CASSQPPAGNTGELFF	TGCGCCAGCAGCCAGCCCCCAGCGGGGAACACCGGGGAGCTGTTTTTT
TRBV5-6	-	TRBJ2-2	-	CASSLIVGGSFSTGELFF	TGTGCCAGCAGCTTGATCGTGGGGGGCAGTTTTTCGACCGGGGAGCTGTTTTTT
TRBV5-1	-	TRBJ1-2	-	CASSLIWFTGYTF	TGCGCCAGCAGCTTGATTTGGTTTACGGGCTACACCTTC
TRBV5-6	TRBD2	TRBJ2-3	-	CASSLAASGDTQYF	TGTGCCAGCAGCTTGGCGGCTAGCGGGGATACGCAGTATTTT
TRBV19	-	TRBJ2-2	-	CATQTGTTNTGELFF	TGTGCCACCCAGACCGGGACAACGAACACCGGGGAGCTGTTTTTT
TRBV7-9	TRBD1	TRBJ2-3	-	CASSTRDRVQGTDTQYF	TGTGCCAGCAGCACGCGGGACAGGGTACAGGGGACAGATACGCAGTATTTT
TRBV19	-	TRBJ1-2	-	CASTGWGSNYGYTF	TGTGCCAGTACGGGCTGGGGATCTAACTATGGCTACACCTTC
TRBV14	-	TRBJ2-1	-	CASSQTVRVFGWAYNEQFF	TGTGCCAGCAGCCAAACCGTTCGTGTTTTTGGCTGGGCCTACAATGAGCAGTTCTTC
TRBV27	-	TRBJ2-7	-	CASSPHLGLSYEQYF	TGTGCCAGCAGTCCCCACTTGGGACTCTCCTACGAGCAGTACTTC
TRBV25-1	-	TRBJ1-2	-	CASSQGTYYGYTF	TGTGCCAGCAGTCAAGGGACGTACTATGGCTACACCTTC
TRBV20-1	-	TRBJ2-7	few	CSARRAGEQYF	TGCAGTGCTAGACGGGCGGGAGAGCAGTACTTC
TRBV9	-	TRBJ2-7	-	CASSGGGGTAIYEQYF	TGTGCCAGCAGCGGTGGGGGCGGGACAGCGATCTACGAGCAGTACTTC
TRBV29-1	-	TRBJ2-1	-	CSVGWPFSYNEQFF	TGCAGCGTTGGGTGGCCGTTCTCCTACAATGAGCAGTTCTTC
TRBV6-1	TRBD2	TRBJ2-5	-	CASSEASGGGETQYF	TGTGCCAGCAGTGAAGCATCGGGGGGTGGTGAGACCCAGTACTTC
TRBV2	TRBD2	TRBJ2-5	-	CASSESQAGLAGEKRGTQYF	TGTGCCAGCAGTGAAAGCCAAGCGGGACTAGCGGGGGAGAAAAGAGGGACCCAGTACTTC